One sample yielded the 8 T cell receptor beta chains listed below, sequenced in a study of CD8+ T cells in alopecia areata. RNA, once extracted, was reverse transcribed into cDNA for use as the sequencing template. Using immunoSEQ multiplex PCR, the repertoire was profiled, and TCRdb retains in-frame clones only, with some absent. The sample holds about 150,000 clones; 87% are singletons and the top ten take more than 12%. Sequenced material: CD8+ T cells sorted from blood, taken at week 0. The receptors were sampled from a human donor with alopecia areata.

This CDR3 reads CASSRPGPIWDTQYF. As DNA, the CDR3 is TGTGCCAGCAGTCGCCCGGGCCCAATCTGGGATACGCAGTATTTT. The chain has TRBV27 and TRBJ2-3; D is ambiguous. Germline values: CDR1 MNHEY, CDR2 SMNVEV (reference sequence). This CDR3 comprises 15 residues. The V and J ends lost 5 bases and 6 bases respectively, with 18 bases between them.

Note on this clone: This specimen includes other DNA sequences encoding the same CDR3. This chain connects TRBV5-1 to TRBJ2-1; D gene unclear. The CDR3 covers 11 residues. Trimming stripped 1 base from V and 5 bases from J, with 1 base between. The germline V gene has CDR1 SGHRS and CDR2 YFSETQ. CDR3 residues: CASSLNNEQFF. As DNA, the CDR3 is TGCGCCAGCAGCTTGAACAATGAGCAGTTCTTC.

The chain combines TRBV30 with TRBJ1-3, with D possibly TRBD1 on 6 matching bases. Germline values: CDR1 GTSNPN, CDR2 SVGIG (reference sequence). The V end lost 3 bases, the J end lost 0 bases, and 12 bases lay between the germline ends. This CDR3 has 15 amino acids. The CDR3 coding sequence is TGTGCCTGGAGCTCGGACAGAAGCTCTGGAAACACCATATATTTT. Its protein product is CAWSSDRSSGNTIYF.

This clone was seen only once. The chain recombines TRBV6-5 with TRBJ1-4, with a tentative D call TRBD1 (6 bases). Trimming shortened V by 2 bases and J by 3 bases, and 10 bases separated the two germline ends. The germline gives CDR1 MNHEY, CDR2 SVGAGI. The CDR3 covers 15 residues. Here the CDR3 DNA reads TGTGCCAGCAGTTACGAGGGGGTATCTAATGAAAAACTGTTTTTT. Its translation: CASSYEGVSNEKLFF.

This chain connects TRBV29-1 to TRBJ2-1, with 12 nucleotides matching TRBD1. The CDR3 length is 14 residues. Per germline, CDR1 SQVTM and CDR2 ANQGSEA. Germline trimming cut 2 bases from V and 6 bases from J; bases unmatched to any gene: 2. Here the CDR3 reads CSVETGQGANEQFF. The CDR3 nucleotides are TGCAGCGTTGAAACGGGACAGGGGGCCAATGAGCAGTTCTTC.

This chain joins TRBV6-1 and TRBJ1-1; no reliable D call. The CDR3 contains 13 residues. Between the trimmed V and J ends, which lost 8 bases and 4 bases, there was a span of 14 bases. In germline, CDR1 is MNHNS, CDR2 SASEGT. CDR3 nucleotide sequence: TGTGCCAGCCGTCTTGGGGAGGCCACTGAAGCTTTCTTT. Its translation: CASRLGEATEAFF.

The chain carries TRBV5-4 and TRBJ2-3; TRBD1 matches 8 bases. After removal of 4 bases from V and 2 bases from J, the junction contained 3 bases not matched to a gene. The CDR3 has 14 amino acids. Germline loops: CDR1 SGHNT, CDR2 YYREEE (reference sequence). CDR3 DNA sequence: TGTGCCAGCAGCCCGGACAGGGACACAGATACGCAGTATTTT. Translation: CASSPDRDTDTQYF.

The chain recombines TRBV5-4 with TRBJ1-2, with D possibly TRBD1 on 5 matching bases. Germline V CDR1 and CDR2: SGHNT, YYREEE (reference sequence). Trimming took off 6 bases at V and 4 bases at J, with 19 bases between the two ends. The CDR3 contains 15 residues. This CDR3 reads CASTPSWGEGYGYTF. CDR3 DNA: TGTGCCAGCACCCCGTCCTGGGGCGAGGGCTATGGCTACACCTTC.